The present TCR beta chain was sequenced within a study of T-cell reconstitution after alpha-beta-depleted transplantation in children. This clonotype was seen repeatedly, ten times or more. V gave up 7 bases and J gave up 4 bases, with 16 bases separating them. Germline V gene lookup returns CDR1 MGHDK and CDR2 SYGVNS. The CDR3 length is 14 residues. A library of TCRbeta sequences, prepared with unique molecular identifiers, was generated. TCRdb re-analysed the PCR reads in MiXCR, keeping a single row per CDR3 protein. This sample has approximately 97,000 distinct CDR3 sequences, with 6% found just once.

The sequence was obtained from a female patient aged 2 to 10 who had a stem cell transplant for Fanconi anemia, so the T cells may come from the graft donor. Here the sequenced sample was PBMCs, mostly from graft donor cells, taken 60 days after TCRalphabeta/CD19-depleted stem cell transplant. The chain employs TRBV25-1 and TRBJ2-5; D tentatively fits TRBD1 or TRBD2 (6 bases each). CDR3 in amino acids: CASNEGGGGETQYF. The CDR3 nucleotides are TGTGCCAGCAACGAAGGAGGGGGAGGAGAGACCCAGTACTTC.